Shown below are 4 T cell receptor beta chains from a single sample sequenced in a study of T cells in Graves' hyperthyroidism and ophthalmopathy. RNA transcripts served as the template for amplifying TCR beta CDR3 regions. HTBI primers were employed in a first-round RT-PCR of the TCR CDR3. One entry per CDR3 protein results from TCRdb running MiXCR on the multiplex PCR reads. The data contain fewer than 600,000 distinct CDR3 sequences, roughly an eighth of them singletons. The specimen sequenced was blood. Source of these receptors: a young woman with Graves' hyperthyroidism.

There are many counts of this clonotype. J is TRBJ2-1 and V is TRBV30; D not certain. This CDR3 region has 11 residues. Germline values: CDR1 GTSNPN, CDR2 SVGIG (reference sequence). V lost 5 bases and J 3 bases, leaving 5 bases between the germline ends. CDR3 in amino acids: CAWGFYNEQFF. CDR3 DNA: TGTGCCTGGGGGTTCTACAATGAGCAGTTCTTC.

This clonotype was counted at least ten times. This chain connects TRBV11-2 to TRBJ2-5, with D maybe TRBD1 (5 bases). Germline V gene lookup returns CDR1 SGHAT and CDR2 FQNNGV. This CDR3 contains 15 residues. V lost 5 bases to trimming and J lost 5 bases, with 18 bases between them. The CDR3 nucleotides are TGTGCCAGCAGCCCAGAATGGGGCAACTCGGAGACCCAGTACTTC. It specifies CASSPEWGNSETQYF. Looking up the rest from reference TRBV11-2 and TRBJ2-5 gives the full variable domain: EAGVAQSPRYKIIEKRQSVAFWCNPISGHATLYWYQQILGQGPKLLIQFQNNGVVDDSQLPKDRFSAERLKGVDSTLKIQPAKLEDSAVYLCASSPEWGNSETQYFGPGTRLLVL.

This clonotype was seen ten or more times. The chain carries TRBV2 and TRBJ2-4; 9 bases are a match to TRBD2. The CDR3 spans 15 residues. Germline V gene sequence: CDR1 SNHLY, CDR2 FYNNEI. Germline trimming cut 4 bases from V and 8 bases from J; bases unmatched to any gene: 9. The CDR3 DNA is TGTGCCAGCAGTGTATCGGCGGGAGGGTGGGACATTCAGTACTTC. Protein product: CASSVSAGGWDIQYF.

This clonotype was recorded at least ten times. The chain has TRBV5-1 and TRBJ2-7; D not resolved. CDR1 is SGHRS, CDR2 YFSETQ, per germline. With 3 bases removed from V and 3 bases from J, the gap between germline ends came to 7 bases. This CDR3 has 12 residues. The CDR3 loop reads CASSSLNYEQYF. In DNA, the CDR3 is TGCGCCAGCAGCTCGCTGAACTACGAGCAGTACTTC.